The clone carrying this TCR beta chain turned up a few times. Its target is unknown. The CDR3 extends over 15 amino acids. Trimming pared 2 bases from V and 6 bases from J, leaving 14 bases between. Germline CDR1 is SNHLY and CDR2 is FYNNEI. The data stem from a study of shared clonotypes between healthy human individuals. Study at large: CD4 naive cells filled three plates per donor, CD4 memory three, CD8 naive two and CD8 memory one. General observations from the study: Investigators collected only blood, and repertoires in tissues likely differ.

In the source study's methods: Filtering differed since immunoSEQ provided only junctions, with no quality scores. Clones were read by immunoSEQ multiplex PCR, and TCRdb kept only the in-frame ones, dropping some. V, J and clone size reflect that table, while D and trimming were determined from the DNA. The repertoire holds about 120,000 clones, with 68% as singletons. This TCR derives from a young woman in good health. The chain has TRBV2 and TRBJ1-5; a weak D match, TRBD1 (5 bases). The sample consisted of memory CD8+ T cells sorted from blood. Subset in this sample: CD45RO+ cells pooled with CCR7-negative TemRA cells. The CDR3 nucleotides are TGTGCCAGCAGTGAAAGCCAGGGTGAGAGTCAGCCCCAGCATTTT. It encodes CASSESQGESQPQHF.